Following are 27 T cell receptor beta chains from one sample sequenced in a study of T cells in Graves' hyperthyroidism and ophthalmopathy. Regions amplified from RNA transcripts were the TCR beta CDR3 regions. The study used the HTBI primer set for a first-round RT-PCR of the TCR CDR3. TCRdb reprocessed the multiplex PCR reads with MiXCR, giving one entry per CDR3 protein. The sample lists approximately 620,000 distinct CDR3 sequences, about 16% occurring once. Sequencing input: blood. These TCRs come from a middle-aged woman with Graves' ophthalmopathy.

This clonotype was counted many times. This chain joins TRBV29-1 and TRBJ2-1, with 12 bases matching TRBD1. J gave up 8 bases and V 6 bases, and 5 bases lay outside the gene matches. CDR3 size: 13 residues. CDR1 is SQVTM and CDR2 is ANQGSEA in the germline V gene. The chain's CDR3 is CSVGQGAIHEQFF. The CDR3 coding sequence is TGCAGCGTGGGACAGGGGGCGATCCATGAGCAGTTCTTC.

This clonotype was counted at least ten times. V and J are TRBV27 and TRBJ2-5; D not resolved. Germline V gene lookup returns CDR1 MNHEY and CDR2 SMNVEV (reference sequence). V was trimmed by 7 bases and J by 3 bases, leaving 3 bases between them. The CDR3 runs to 10 residues. The CDR3 loop is CASIKETQYF. DNA for the CDR3: TGTGCCAGCATAAAAGAGACCCAGTACTTC.

This clonotype showed up many times. V usage is TRBV6-1 and J usage is TRBJ2-1; 8 bases are shared with TRBD1. Trimming at V came to 10 bases and at J to 5 bases, leaving 10 bases not matched to a gene. CDR3 length: 14 residues. The germline V gene has CDR1 MNHNS and CDR2 SASEGT. Written as DNA, the CDR3 is TGTGCCATTACCAGGGACAGGATAAACAATGAGCAGTTCTTC. It is translated as CAITRDRINNEQFF.

V gene TRBV7-9 combines with J gene TRBJ1-6; a weak D match, TRBD1 (6 bases). Germline V gene data show CDR1 as SEHNR and CDR2 as FQNEAQ (reference sequence). Trimming took 8 bases from V and 10 from J, leaving 21 bases between them. This CDR3 comprises 15 residues. DNA of the CDR3: TGTGCCAGCGGAAAACAGGGATCACCTGGGTCACCCCTCCACTTT. It codes for CASGKQGSPGSPLHF.

This clonotype was seen many times. The V call is TRBV3-1, the J call TRBJ1-2; unclear D gene. Per germline, CDR1 LGHDT and CDR2 YNNKEL (reference sequence). Between the trimmed V and J ends, which lost 1 base and 3 bases, there was a span of 9 bases. The CDR3 extends over 14 amino acids. The CDR3 bases are TGTGCCAGCAGCCAAGTGCCAGCAGACTATGGCTACACCTTC. Translating it yields CASSQVPADYGYTF.

This clonotype has a count of ten or more. The gene calls are TRBV18 and TRBJ1-5; D remains unclear. Trimming shortened V by 3 bases and J by 2 bases, and 11 bases separated the two germline ends. The CDR3 has 15 amino acids. CDR1 is KGHSH and CDR2 is LQKENI in the germline V gene. CDR3 nucleotides: TGTGCCAGCTCACCGGGAGGGAGGGGCAATCAGCCCCAGCATTTT. Residues: CASSPGGRGNQPQHF.

The sample holds a few counts of this clonotype. The chain employs TRBV12-3 or TRBV12-4 and TRBJ1-3, with TRBD1 as a possible D gene (5 bases). V lost 6 bases to trimming and J lost 0 bases, with 9 bases between them. This CDR3 spans 14 amino acids. CDR3 in amino acids: CASSMDISGNTIYF. The CDR3 coding sequence is TGTGCCAGCAGCATGGACATCTCTGGAAACACCATATATTTT.

This clonotype was found many times. This rearrangement joins TRBV6-1 to TRBJ2-1; TRBD1 might be the D (6 bases). The CDR3 is made up of 15 amino acids. Trimming left V 2 bases short and J 8 bases short, with 16 bases between. Germline V gene lookup returns CDR1 MNHNS and CDR2 SASEGT. The CDR3 loop reads CASSESGHEGHEQFF. CDR3 nucleotide sequence: TGTGCCAGCAGTGAATCGGGACATGAGGGACATGAGCAGTTCTTC.

Only a few counts were recorded for this clonotype. V is TRBV30 and J is TRBJ2-7, with 9 nucleotides matching TRBD1. Germline CDR1 reads GTSNPN; CDR2 reads SVGIG (reference sequence). There are 15 residues in the CDR3. Unmatched junction bases numbered 3, after V lost 0 bases and J lost 0 bases. CDR3 region: CAWSVQGANSYEQYF. For the CDR3, the DNA is TGTGCCTGGAGTGTACAGGGGGCCAACTCCTACGAGCAGTACTTC. Full variable domain (remainder filled in from reference TRBV30 and TRBJ2-7): SQTIHQWPATLVQPVGSPLSLECTVEGTSNPNLYWYRQAAGRGLQLLFYSVGIGQISSEVPQNLSASRPQDRQFILSSKKLLLSDSGFYLCAWSVQGANSYEQYFGPGTRLTVT.

This clonotype was detected a few times. Germline is not matched at one junction end, which may reflect a read error. This chain connects TRBV6-1 to TRBJ1-5; 8 bases line up with TRBD1. The CDR3 runs to 16 residues. CDR1 and CDR2 from the germline V gene are MNHNS and SASEGT. The CDR3 spells CAGSKTGGNNYQPQHF. CDR3 in DNA: TGTGCCGGCAGCAAAACAGGGGGTAACAATTATCAGCCCCAGCATTTT.

This clonotype has a count of ten or more. The CDR3 loop is CASRGQALNEQFF. The CDR3 region has the DNA TGTGCCAGCAGGGGACAGGCTCTCAATGAGCAGTTCTTC. The chain couples TRBV2 to TRBJ2-1, with 8 nucleotides matching TRBD1. Unmatched junction bases numbered 4, after V lost 6 bases and J lost 6 bases. In germline, CDR1 is SNHLY, CDR2 FYNNEI. CDR3 length: 13 amino acids.

This clonotype has a count of ten or more. The chain combines TRBV2 with TRBJ2-5; the D gene is possibly TRBD2 (6 bases). The length of the CDR3 is 16 residues. The germline CDR1 and CDR2 sequences are SNHLY and FYNNEI. For the CDR3, the DNA is TGTGCGACTAGGAGGGATAGGTCCCGACTTCAAGAGACCCAGTACTTC. It codes for CATRRDRSRLQETQYF.

J is TRBJ1-5 and V is TRBV19; D remains ambiguous. This CDR3 has 15 amino acids. In germline, CDR1 is LNHDA, CDR2 SQIVND (reference sequence). The V end was cut by 3 bases, the J end by 0 bases, with 9 bases between. CDR3 region: CASSISDYSNQPQHF. For the CDR3, the DNA is TGTGCCAGTAGTATTTCAGATTATAGCAATCAGCCCCAGCATTTT.

This chain connects TRBV30 to TRBJ1-2, with TRBD1 matching 9 bases. The germline V gene has CDR1 GTSNPN and CDR2 SVGIG (reference sequence). The V segment lost 3 bases and the J segment 5 bases; nucleotides outside the gene matches: 7. The CDR3 runs to 14 residues. CDR3 region: CAWRSRDRAYGYTF. In DNA form, the CDR3 reads TGTGCCTGGAGGTCCCGGGACAGGGCGTATGGCTACACCTTC.

This clonotype was observed a handful of times. The chain has TRBV5-1 and TRBJ1-4; D remains ambiguous. Trimming stripped 4 bases from V and 6 bases from J, with 22 bases between. This CDR3 has 17 amino acids. In germline, CDR1 is SGHRS, CDR2 YFSETQ. The CDR3 reads CASSAGPALPLDEKLFF. The CDR3 nucleotides are TGCGCCAGCAGCGCTGGTCCCGCGCTGCCACTGGATGAAAAACTGTTTTTT.

This clonotype was detected many times. V usage is TRBV20-1 and J usage is TRBJ1-5; the D gene is possibly TRBD1 (6 bases). Trimming stripped 0 bases from V and 3 bases from J, with 12 bases between. CDR1 is DFQATT and CDR2 is SNEGSKA in the germline V gene (reference sequence). The CDR3 length is 15 residues. In nucleotides, the CDR3 is TGCAGTGCTAGAGAAAGACAGGCAAACAATCAGCCCCAGCATTTT. It translates to CSARERQANNQPQHF.

The chain uses TRBV3-1 and TRBJ2-2, with D maybe TRBD2 (6 bases). CDR1 LGHDT and CDR2 YNNKEL come from the germline V gene (reference sequence). Trimming pared 5 bases from V and 5 bases from J, leaving 18 bases between. The CDR3 has 16 amino acids. In DNA, the CDR3 is TGTGCCAGCAGCGTTCTTGGTTCGCGGGGTACCGGGGAGCTGTTTTTT. Translated: CASSVLGSRGTGELFF. The whole variable domain, remainder taken from reference TRBV3-1 and TRBJ2-2, is DTAVSQTPKYLVTQMGNDKSIKCEQNLGHDTMYWYKQDSKKFLKIMFSYNNKELIINETVPNRFSPKSPDKAHLNLHINSLELGDSAVYFCASSVLGSRGTGELFFGEGSRLTVL.

This clonotype has more than one count but fewer than ten. The V gene is TRBV6-1, the J gene TRBJ2-2; TRBD1 is a possible D gene (5 bases). Germline V gives CDR1 MNHNS, CDR2 SASEGT. The CDR3 contains 14 residues. V was trimmed by 6 bases and J by 8 bases, leaving 16 bases between them. In DNA, the CDR3 is TGTGCCAGCAGAATGGACACCATTGATGGGGAGCTGTTTTTT. Its protein is CASRMDTIDGELFF.

This clonotype occurred many times. V is TRBV5-1 and J is TRBJ2-4, with D possibly matching TRBD1 (5 bases). The ends were cut back, 4 bases at V and 8 bases at J, with 16 bases in the middle. The CDR3 runs to 14 residues. Germline V gives CDR1 SGHRS, CDR2 YFSETQ. CDR3 loop: CASSLTRLGDIQYF. The CDR3 nucleotides read TGCGCCAGCAGCCTAACCAGGCTAGGGGACATTCAGTACTTC.

At least ten counts were recorded for this clonotype. J is TRBJ2-3 and V is TRBV30; D might be TRBD2 (5 bases). The CDR3 has 13 residues. Germline values: CDR1 GTSNPN, CDR2 SVGIG (reference sequence). The V end was cut by 4 bases, the J end by 0 bases, with 8 bases between. The chain's CDR3 is CAWNRGSTDTQYF. DNA of the CDR3: TGTGCCTGGAACCGCGGGAGCACAGATACGCAGTATTTT.

This clonotype was observed a handful of times. The V and J genes are TRBV9 and TRBJ1-1, with 12 bases identical to TRBD1. In germline, CDR1 is SGDLS, CDR2 YYNGEE. This CDR3 contains 16 residues. The V and J ends lost 4 bases and 12 bases, in that order; junction bases with no gene match: 16. DNA of the CDR3: TGTGCCAGCAGCCCTGGCTCCGGGACAGGGGGCTCAGAGACTTTCTTT. It yields the protein CASSPGSGTGGSETFF.

The chain is built from TRBV10-3 and TRBJ1-5, with D possibly TRBD1 on 6 matching bases. Germline CDR1 and CDR2: ENHRY and SYGVKD. This CDR3 comprises 15 residues. Deletions cut 2 bases from V and 2 bases from J, with 10 bases between. CDR3 sequence: CAISELGGGNQPQHF. The DNA for the CDR3 is TGTGCCATCAGTGAGCTCGGGGGCGGCAATCAGCCCCAGCATTTT.

This clonotype has at least ten counts. The V and J genes are TRBV7-3 and TRBJ1-5, with a tentative D call TRBD1 (5 bases). Trimming took off 4 bases at V and 3 bases at J, with 13 bases between the two ends. This CDR3 contains 15 residues. CDR1 SGHTA and CDR2 FQGTGA come from the germline V gene. The CDR3 here is CASSSSDRPNQPQHF. The CDR3 coding sequence is TGTGCCAGCAGCTCCTCCGACAGACCCAATCAGCCCCAGCATTTT.

The chain links TRBV19 to TRBJ1-3; unclear D gene. CDR3 length: 15 residues. Trimming took 10 bases from V and 0 from J, leaving 16 bases between them. CDR1 is LNHDA and CDR2 is SQIVND in the germline V gene (reference sequence). The CDR3 region has the DNA TGTGCCACCTCTGTCCAGAGCTTCTCTGGAAACACCATATATTTT. Its protein product is CATSVQSFSGNTIYF.

This clonotype was observed a handful of times. This chain links TRBV5-1 with TRBJ2-1, with a tentative D call TRBD2 (6 bases). The CDR3 contains 15 residues. Trimming left V 0 bases short and J 5 bases short, with 12 bases between. CDR1 SGHRS and CDR2 YFSETQ come from the germline V gene. CDR3 residues: CASSLAVGGHNEQFF. In nucleotides, the CDR3 is TGCGCCAGCAGCTTGGCAGTCGGGGGACACAATGAGCAGTTCTTC.

This clonotype was counted between two and nine times. The rearrangement links TRBV19 to TRBJ2-3; the match to TRBD1 covers 10 bases. CDR3 length: 17 residues. The germline CDR1 and CDR2 sequences are LNHDA and SQIVND (reference sequence). V lost 1 base to trimming and J lost 4 bases; unmatched junction nucleotides: 8. For the CDR3, the DNA is TGTGCCAGTAGTATAGCCTGGGGACAGGGGAGAGCAGATACGCAGTATTTT. This codes for CASSIAWGQGRADTQYF.

This clonotype has at least ten counts. This rearrangement joins TRBV3-1 to TRBJ1-6; a weak D match, TRBD1 (6 bases). Germline CDR1 is LGHDT and CDR2 is YNNKEL (reference sequence). The CDR3 runs 13 residues. V was pared by 2 bases and J by 9 bases, with 8 bases between. DNA of the CDR3: TGTGCCAGCAGCCAAAACAGGGCTTCACCCCTCCACTTT. Protein sequence: CASSQNRASPLHF.